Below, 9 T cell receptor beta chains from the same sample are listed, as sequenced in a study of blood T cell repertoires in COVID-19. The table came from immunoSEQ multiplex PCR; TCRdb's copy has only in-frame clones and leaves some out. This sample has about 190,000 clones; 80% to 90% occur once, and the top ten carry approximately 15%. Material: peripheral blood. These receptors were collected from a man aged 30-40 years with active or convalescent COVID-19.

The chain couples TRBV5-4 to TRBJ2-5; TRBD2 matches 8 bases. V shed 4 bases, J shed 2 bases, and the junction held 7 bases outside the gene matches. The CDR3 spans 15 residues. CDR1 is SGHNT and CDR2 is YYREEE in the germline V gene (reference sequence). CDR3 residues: CASSRDSGGQETQYF. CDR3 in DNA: TGTGCCAGCAGCCGAGACAGCGGGGGACAAGAGACCCAGTACTTC.

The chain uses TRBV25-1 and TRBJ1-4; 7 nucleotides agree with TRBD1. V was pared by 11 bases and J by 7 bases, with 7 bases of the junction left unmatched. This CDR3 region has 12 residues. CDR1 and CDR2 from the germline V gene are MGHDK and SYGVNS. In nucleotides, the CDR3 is TGTGCCTACAGGGGAGTGGGTGAAAAACTGTTTTTT. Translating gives CAYRGVGEKLFF.

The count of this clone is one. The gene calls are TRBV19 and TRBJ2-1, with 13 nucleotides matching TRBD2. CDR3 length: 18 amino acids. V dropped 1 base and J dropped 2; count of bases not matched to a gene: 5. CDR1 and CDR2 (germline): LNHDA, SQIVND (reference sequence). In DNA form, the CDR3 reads TGTGCCAGTAGTATAGGACTAGCGGGAGGCCCCGCCTACAATGAGCAGTTCTTC. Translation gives CASSIGLAGGPAYNEQFF. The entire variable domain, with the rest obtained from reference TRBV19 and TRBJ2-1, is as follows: DGGITQSPKYLFRKEGQNVTLSCEQNLNHDAMYWYRQDPGQGLRLIYYSQIVNDFQKGDIAEGYSVSREKKESFPLTVTSAQKNPTAFYLCASSIGLAGGPAYNEQFFGPGTRLTVL.

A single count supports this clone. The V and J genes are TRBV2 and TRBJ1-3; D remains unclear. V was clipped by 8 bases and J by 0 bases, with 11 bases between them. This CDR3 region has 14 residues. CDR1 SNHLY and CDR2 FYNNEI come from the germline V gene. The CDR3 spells CASDYLYSGNTIYF. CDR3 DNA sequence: TGTGCCAGCGACTACCTCTACTCTGGAAACACCATATATTTT.

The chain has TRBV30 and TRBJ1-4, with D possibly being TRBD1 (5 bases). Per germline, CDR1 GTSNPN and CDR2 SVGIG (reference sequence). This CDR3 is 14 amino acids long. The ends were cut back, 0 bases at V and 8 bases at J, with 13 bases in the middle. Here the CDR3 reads CAWSVVQGGEKLFF. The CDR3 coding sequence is TGTGCCTGGAGTGTCGTCCAGGGAGGGGAAAAACTGTTTTTT.

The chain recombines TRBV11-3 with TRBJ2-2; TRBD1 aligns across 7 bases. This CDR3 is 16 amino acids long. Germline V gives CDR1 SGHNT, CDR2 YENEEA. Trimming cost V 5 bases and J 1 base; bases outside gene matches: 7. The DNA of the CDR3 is TGTGCCAGCAGCCCGAGACAGGGTTTGAACACCGGGGAGCTGTTTTTT. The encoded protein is CASSPRQGLNTGELFF. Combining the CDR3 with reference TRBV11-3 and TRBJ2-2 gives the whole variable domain EAGVVQSPRYKIIEKKQPVAFWCNPISGHNTLYWYLQNLGQGPELLIRYENEEAVDDSQLPKDRFSAERLKGVDSTLKIQPAELGDSAVYLCASSPRQGLNTGELFFGEGSRLTVL.

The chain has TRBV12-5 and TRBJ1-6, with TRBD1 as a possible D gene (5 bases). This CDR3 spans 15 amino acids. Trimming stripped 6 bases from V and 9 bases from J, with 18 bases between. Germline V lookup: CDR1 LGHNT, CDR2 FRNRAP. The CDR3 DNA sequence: TGTGCTAGTGGCTTGACAGCGTCCCAGGGTTCACCCCTCCACTTT. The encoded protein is CASGLTASQGSPLHF.

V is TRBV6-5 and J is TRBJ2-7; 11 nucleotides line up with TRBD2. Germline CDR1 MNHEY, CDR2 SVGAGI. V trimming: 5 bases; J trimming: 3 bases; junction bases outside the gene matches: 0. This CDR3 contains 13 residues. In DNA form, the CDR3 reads TGTGCCAGCAGTCTAGCGGGGGGCTACGAGCAGTACGTC. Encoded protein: CASSLAGGYEQYV.

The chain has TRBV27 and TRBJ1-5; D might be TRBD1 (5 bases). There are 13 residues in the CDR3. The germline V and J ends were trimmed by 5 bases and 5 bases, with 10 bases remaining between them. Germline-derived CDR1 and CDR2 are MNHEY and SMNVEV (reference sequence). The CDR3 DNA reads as TGTGCCAGCAGTGGGGACTCGTATCAGCCCCAGCATTTT. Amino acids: CASSGDSYQPQHF.